Sequencing of this T cell receptor beta chain was carried out in a study of OX40 agonist ivuxolimab in advanced cancers. General notes on the study: Ivuxolimab, which targeted the costimulatory receptor OX40 (CD134), was an agonistic, fully human IgG2 monoclonal antibody. Intravenous ivuxolimab was administered to patients every 2 weeks at six dose levels: 0.01, 0.1, 0.3, 1.5, 3 and 10 mg/kg. Of the approximately 54 patients in dose escalation, 19 had hepatocellular carcinoma, approximately 15 had melanoma, 9 had renal cell carcinoma and 9 had head and neck cancer. The dose-escalation cohort was about 86% male with a mean age of approximately 60 years, ranging from roughly 23 to 79. Prior anti-PD-1, anti-PD-L1 or anti-CTLA-4 therapy was permitted, and checkpoint inhibitors had been received by about 36% of dose-escalation patients. Three dose-escalation patients achieved partial responses, one with hepatocellular carcinoma and two with cutaneous melanoma. The point of sequencing TCRbeta in the periphery was to test whether ivuxolimab changed TCR sequence diversity and drove clonal T-cell expansion. The paper describes the monotherapy dose-escalation part (N ≈ 49 patients) of the phase I trial of ivuxolimab. Points the paper makes about the study in general: After ivuxolimab, CD8+ T cells had more expanded clones than CD4+ T cells on average. Low levels of normalized T-cell clonal expansion were also seen in some patients who did not respond. Partial responders in the 0.1-3.0 mg/kg groups had among the lowest normalized peripheral clonal expansion, especially among CD8+ T cells. The antigen specificity of the clonally expanded peripheral T cells was not determined. At doses of 0.1 to 3.0 mg/kg, clonal expansion of both CD4+ and CD8+ T cells in blood was seen between baseline and week 6.

Patients with a history of autoimmune disease or receiving systemic immunosuppression were excluded from the trial. Peripheral blood for TCR sequencing was collected from all dose cohorts at baseline, on cycle 4 day 1, and on cycle 7 day 1. The samples were taken from a phase I, first-in-human, multicenter, open-label dose-escalation trial of ivuxolimab. Adults with locally advanced or metastatic melanoma, renal cell carcinoma, hepatocellular carcinoma or head and neck squamous cell carcinoma were enrolled in the trial. Before TCR sequencing, CD4+ T cells and CD8+ T cells from peripheral blood were sorted into separate populations. The V end gives up 7 bases and the J end 0 bases, leaving 5 bases in the junction not matched to a gene. Sequences MNHNS (CDR1) and SASEGT (CDR2) are obtained from the germline V gene. The cysteine opens and the phenylalanine closes a CDR3 of 15 amino acids. Left in the record is the CDR3 DNA by itself, 45 bases read in frame from the first base.

Genomic DNA was extracted from sorted cells for sequencing of the TCRbeta CDR3 region. TCRbeta CDR3 regions were sequenced using the immunoSEQ Assay. The table was pulled from immuneACCESS by TCRdb, which kept in-frame rearrangements only. Such tables lose some clones; where checked, under half of the loss comes from unresolved V genes, and the rest has no known cause. The sample table shows 20,000 or so clones, and around 81% are seen once. The ten most abundant clones make up about 3.7% of the sample. Remarks on this clone: No cognate antigen has been identified for it. One base away there is no much larger clone; base qualities are not given.

Here the chain combines TRBV6-1 and TRBJ2-2; a stretch of 7 junction bases matches TRBD1. The TCR comes from an adult with an advanced solid tumor such as melanoma, head and neck, liver or kidney cancer. Sequencing used CD4+ or CD8+ T cells sorted from blood, obtained in a trial of the OX40 agonist ivuxolimab. The CDR3 loop reads CASNRQGTNTGELFF. The DNA sequence is as follows: TGTGCCAGCAACAGACAGGGTACGAACACCGGGGAGCTGTTTTTT.